These 15 T cell receptor beta chains were all obtained from the same sample, sequenced in a study of PD-L1 blockade in urothelial cancer. Assay: immunoSEQ multiplex PCR; the TCRdb copy retains only in-frame clones and omits some. The table has 55,000 to 70,000 clones, around 84% seen once. The sample consisted of PBMCs, taken around atezolizumab (anti-PD-L1) treatment. These receptors all come from a man aged 50 or older with urothelial cancer.

This chain joins TRBV5-8 and TRBJ2-1; D might be TRBD1 (5 bases). CDR3 size: 14 residues. Germline V lookup: CDR1 SGHTS, CDR2 YDEGEE. Trimming pared 4 bases from V and 1 base from J, leaving 9 bases between. Written as DNA, the CDR3 is TGTGCCAGCAGCAATGGGGCATCCTACAATGAGCAGTTCTTC. Translating it yields CASSNGASYNEQFF.

The CDR3 DNA follows: TGTGCCAGTAGTATAGACAGGCTGAACACTGAAGCTTTCTTT. It specifies CASSIDRLNTEAFF. The rearrangement links TRBV19 to TRBJ1-1; no reliable D call. From germline, CDR1 is LNHDA and CDR2 SQIVND (reference sequence). V lost 0 bases and J 0 bases, leaving 5 bases between the germline ends. This CDR3 region has 14 residues.

The rearrangement uses TRBV7-3 and TRBJ2-2; D is unclear. The V and J ends lost 4 bases and 6 bases respectively, with 9 bases between them. In germline, CDR1 is SGHTA, CDR2 FQGTGA. CDR3 length: 13 residues. CDR3 DNA sequence: TGTGCCAGCAGCTCGACCCAGGCCGGGGAGCTGTTTTTT. Amino acid sequence: CASSSTQAGELFF.

The rearrangement joins TRBV30 to TRBJ2-2, with 11 bases lining up with TRBD2. In germline, CDR1 is GTSNPN, CDR2 SVGIG (reference sequence). The CDR3 runs 16 residues. Trimming cost V 3 bases and J 0 bases; bases outside gene matches: 3. The CDR3 region is CAWSWTSGSNTGELFF. The CDR3 region has the DNA TGTGCCTGGAGCTGGACTAGCGGGTCGAACACCGGGGAGCTGTTTTTT.

V is TRBV28 and J is TRBJ1-6, with D possibly being TRBD1 (6 bases). The V gene's germline CDR1 is MDHEN and CDR2 SYDVKM. Deletions cut 3 bases from V and 7 bases from J, with 10 bases between. The CDR3 has 14 amino acids. CDR3 DNA sequence: TGTGCCAGCAGTTTCGGGGACACCAATTCACCCCTCCACTTT. Translation gives CASSFGDTNSPLHF.

The rearrangement joins TRBV30 to TRBJ2-3, with no clear D. V gave up 5 bases and J gave up 1 base, with 13 bases separating them. The germline gives CDR1 GTSNPN, CDR2 SVGIG (reference sequence). The CDR3 spans 14 residues. CDR3 residues: CAWDPGTGTDTQYF. CDR3 nucleotide sequence: TGTGCCTGGGACCCCGGCACAGGCACAGATACGCAGTATTTT. Filled out from reference TRBV30 and TRBJ2-3, the complete variable domain reads SQTIHQWPATLVQPVGSPLSLECTVEGTSNPNLYWYRQAAGRGLQLLFYSVGIGQISSEVPQNLSASRPQDRQFILSSKKLLLSDSGFYLCAWDPGTGTDTQYFGPGTRLTVL.

This chain's CDR3 is CASSSRTGHYEQYF. The CDR3 DNA is TGTGCCAGCAGTAGCCGGACAGGACACTACGAGCAGTACTTC. V and J are TRBV6-5 and TRBJ2-7; 7 bases fit TRBD1. In germline, CDR1 is MNHEY, CDR2 SVGAGI. J lost 3 bases, V lost 5 bases, and 7 bases had no gene match. The CDR3 has 14 amino acids.

J is TRBJ1-2 and V is TRBV6-5, with 7 bases aligning to TRBD1. Germline CDR1 MNHEY, CDR2 SVGAGI. The ends lost 0 bases at V and 4 bases at J; junction bases unmatched: 2. This CDR3 comprises 14 residues. The CDR3 coding sequence is TGTGCCAGCAGTTACTCAGGGACAGCCTATGGCTACACCTTC. Translated: CASSYSGTAYGYTF.

This rearrangement joins TRBV5-4 to TRBJ1-1; weak D call: TRBD1 (5 bases). The CDR3 is 14 residues long. From germline, CDR1 is SGHNT and CDR2 YYREEE (reference sequence). V was shortened by 4 bases and J by 5 bases, with 15 bases between the two germline ends. This chain's CDR3 is CASSHTGRGTEAFF. For the CDR3, the DNA is TGTGCCAGCAGCCACACGGGGAGGGGTACTGAAGCTTTCTTT. The entire variable domain, with the rest obtained from reference TRBV5-4 and TRBJ1-1, is as follows: ETGVTQSPTHLIKTRGQQVTLRCSSQSGHNTVSWYQQALGQGPQFIFQYYREEENGRGNFPPRFSGLQFPNYSSELNVNALELDDSALYLCASSHTGRGTEAFFGQGTRLTVV.

The rearrangement joins TRBV27 to TRBJ1-6; 7 nucleotides match TRBD1. The V segment lost 3 bases and the J segment 7 bases; nucleotides outside the gene matches: 3. Germline values: CDR1 MNHEY, CDR2 SMNVEV (reference sequence). The CDR3 spans 14 residues. CDR3 in amino acids: CASSFGQANSPLHF. The CDR3 DNA reads as TGTGCCAGCAGTTTTGGACAGGCAAATTCACCCCTCCACTTT.

The chain employs TRBV2 and TRBJ2-7; 9 nucleotides line up with TRBD2. The length of the CDR3 is 15 residues. CDR1 SNHLY and CDR2 FYNNEI come from the germline V gene. Trimming cost V 3 bases and J 3 bases; bases outside gene matches: 6. The chain's CDR3 is CASSDPGLAHYEQYF. The CDR3 coding sequence is TGTGCCAGCAGTGATCCGGGACTAGCCCACTACGAGCAGTACTTC.

A remark on this clone: Additional DNA sequences in this sample encode the identical CDR3. V gene TRBV19 combines with J gene TRBJ2-4; maybe TRBD2 (6 bases). V lost 3 bases, J lost 2 bases, and 8 bases lay in between. The CDR3 extends over 14 amino acids. Germline V gene sequence: CDR1 LNHDA, CDR2 SQIVND (reference sequence). This CDR3 reads CASSIAGTKNIQYF. Here the CDR3 DNA reads TGTGCCAGTAGTATCGCGGGAACCAAAAACATTCAGTACTTC.

The V and J genes are TRBV15 and TRBJ2-1; D unresolved. V was clipped by 2 bases and J by 4 bases, with 3 bases between them. Germline V gene data show CDR1 as LNHNV and CDR2 as YYDKDF (reference sequence). The CDR3 contains 12 residues. CDR3 sequence: CATSRSYNEQFF. CDR3 DNA sequence: TGTGCCACCAGCAGATCATACAATGAGCAGTTCTTC.

The chain couples TRBV4-2 to TRBJ2-7; 11 nucleotides align to TRBD2. Trimming removed 5 bases from V and 5 bases from J; junction bases left unmatched: 11. The CDR3 consists of 16 residues. Germline V gene lookup returns CDR1 LGHNA and CDR2 YNFKEQ. The CDR3 coding sequence is TGTGCCAGCAGCGCTTCTAGGGGACTAGCGGAACACGAGCAGTACTTC. Translated, it gives CASSASRGLAEHEQYF.

This clone was seen only a few times. This CDR3 reads CASSERRGRGELFF. In DNA, the CDR3 is TGCGCCAGCAGTGAGCGCCGGGGTCGGGGGGAGCTGTTTTTT. V is TRBV10-2 and J is TRBJ2-2, with D possibly matching TRBD2 (5 bases). Per germline, CDR1 WSHSY and CDR2 SAAADI. The V and J ends lost 2 bases and 8 bases respectively, with 12 bases between them. The CDR3 has 14 residues.